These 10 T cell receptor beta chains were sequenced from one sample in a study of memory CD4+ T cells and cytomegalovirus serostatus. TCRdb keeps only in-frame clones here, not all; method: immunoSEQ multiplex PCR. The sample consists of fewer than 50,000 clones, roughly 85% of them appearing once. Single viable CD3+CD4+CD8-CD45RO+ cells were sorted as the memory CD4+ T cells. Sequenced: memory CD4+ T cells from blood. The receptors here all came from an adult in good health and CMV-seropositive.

In DNA form, the CDR3 reads TGTGCCAGCAGCCAAGGATCGGGGTGGGTTGGAGATACGCAGTATTTT. As protein: CASSQGSGWVGDTQYF. The chain has TRBV9 and TRBJ2-3; D is perhaps TRBD2 (5 bases). Germline assignment: CDR1 SGDLS and CDR2 YYNGEE. This CDR3 has 16 residues. V lost 4 bases, J lost 5 bases, and 20 bases lay in between.

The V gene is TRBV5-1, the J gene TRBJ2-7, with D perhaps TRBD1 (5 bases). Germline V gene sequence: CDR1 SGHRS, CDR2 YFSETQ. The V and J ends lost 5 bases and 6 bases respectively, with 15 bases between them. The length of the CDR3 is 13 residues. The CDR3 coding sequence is TGCGCCAGCAGTGTAGGGGCGCAGAGCGAGCAGTACTTC. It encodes CASSVGAQSEQYF.

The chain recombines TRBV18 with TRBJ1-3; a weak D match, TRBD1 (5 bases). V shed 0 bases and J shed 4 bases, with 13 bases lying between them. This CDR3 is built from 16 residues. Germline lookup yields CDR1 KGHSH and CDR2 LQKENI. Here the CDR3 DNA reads TGTGCCAGCTCACCACCCTCAGGGACGGGAGGAAACACCATATATTTT. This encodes CASSPPSGTGGNTIYF.

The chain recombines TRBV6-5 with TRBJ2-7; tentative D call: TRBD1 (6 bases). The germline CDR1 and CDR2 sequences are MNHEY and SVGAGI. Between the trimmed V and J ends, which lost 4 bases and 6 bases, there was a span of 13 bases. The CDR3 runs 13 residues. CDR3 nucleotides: TGTGCCAGCAGTTCCCCGGGGACAACCGAGCAGTACTTC. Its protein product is CASSSPGTTEQYF.

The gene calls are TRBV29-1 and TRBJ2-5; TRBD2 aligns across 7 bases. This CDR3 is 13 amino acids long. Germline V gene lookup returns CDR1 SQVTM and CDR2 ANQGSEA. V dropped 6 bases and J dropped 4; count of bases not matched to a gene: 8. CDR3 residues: CSVRGSGGETQYF. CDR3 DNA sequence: TGCAGCGTGCGGGGCTCGGGGGGAGAGACCCAGTACTTC.

CDR3 sequence: CASSLRGGADTQYF. In DNA, the CDR3 is TGTGCCAGCAGCTTAAGGGGGGGGGCAGATACGCAGTATTTT. V and J are TRBV7-3 and TRBJ2-3; 7 nucleotides align to TRBD2. CDR1 and CDR2 from the germline V gene are SGHTA and FQGTGA. The CDR3 loop spans 14 amino acids. V shed 1 base and J 4 bases; nucleotides not matched to a gene: 2.

The CDR3 sequence: CASSQTRGPYEQYF. CDR3 nucleotide sequence: TGTGCCAGCAGTCAGACTAGGGGACCCTACGAGCAGTACTTC. The V call is TRBV6-1, the J call TRBJ2-7, with a tentative D call TRBD2 (6 bases). CDR1 and CDR2 (germline): MNHNS, SASEGT. The CDR3 sequence is 14 residues long. The V end lost 5 bases, the J end lost 2 bases, and 13 bases lay between the germline ends.

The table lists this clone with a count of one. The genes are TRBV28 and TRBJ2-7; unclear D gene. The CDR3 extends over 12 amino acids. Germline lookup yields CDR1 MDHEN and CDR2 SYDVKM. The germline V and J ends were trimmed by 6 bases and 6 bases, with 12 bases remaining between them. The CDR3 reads CASSPLGSEQYF. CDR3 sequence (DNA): TGTGCCAGCAGCCCACTGGGTAGCGAGCAGTACTTC.

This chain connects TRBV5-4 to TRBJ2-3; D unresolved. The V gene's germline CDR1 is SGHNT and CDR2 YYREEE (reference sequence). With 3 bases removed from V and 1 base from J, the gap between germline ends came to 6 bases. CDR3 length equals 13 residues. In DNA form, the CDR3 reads TGTGCCAGCAGCTCACGCGGCACAGATACGCAGTATTTT. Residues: CASSSRGTDTQYF.

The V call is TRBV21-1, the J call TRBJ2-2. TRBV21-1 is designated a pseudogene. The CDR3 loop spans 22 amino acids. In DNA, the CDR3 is TGTGCCAGCAGCAAAGTGGGGAGAGGACAAGCCTCAACCCCACGAGGCACCGGGGAGCTGTTTTTT. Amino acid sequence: CASSKVGRGQASTPRGTGELFF.